The 30 T cell receptor beta chains listed next were all sequenced from one sample in a study of blood T cell repertoires in COVID-19. Using immunoSEQ multiplex PCR, the repertoire was profiled, and TCRdb retains in-frame clones only, with some absent. The sample lists roughly 250,000 clones; 88% were seen once. What was sequenced was PBMCs or T cells enriched from blood (not recorded which). These receptors originate from a woman aged 50 to 60 who had recovered from COVID-19.

CDR3 sequence (DNA): TGTGCCAGCAGCGCGGGACTAGCGGGCTACGAGCAGTACTTC. Amino acid sequence: CASSAGLAGYEQYF. The chain links TRBV7-8 to TRBJ2-7; 12 bases are a match to TRBD2. This CDR3 is 14 amino acids long. Trimming at V came to 5 bases and at J to 3 bases, leaving 2 bases not matched to a gene. Germline CDR1 is SGHVS and CDR2 is FQNEAQ.

The genes are TRBV23-1 and TRBJ2-1; D unclear. TRBV23-1 counts as an open reading frame of uncertain function. The V end was cut by 9 bases, the J end by 7 bases, with 16 bases between. The CDR3 is 13 residues long. CDR3 bases: TGCGCCAGTGGGCTATTTCCCGCGAATGAGCAGTTCTTC. Its protein is CASGLFPANEQFF.

This sequence joins TRBV27 and TRBJ1-4; D possibly corresponds to TRBD1 (5 bases). Germline CDR1 MNHEY, CDR2 SMNVEV (reference sequence). The CDR3 runs to 15 residues. V shed 5 bases and J shed 10 bases, with 20 bases lying between them. CDR3 sequence reads: CASSPSGGFEGKLFF. The DNA of the CDR3 is TGTGCCAGCAGTCCCTCTGGGGGGTTTGAGGGAAAACTGTTTTTT.

The rearrangement joins TRBV30 to TRBJ2-1, with TRBD2 identical over 7 bases. The germline V gene has CDR1 GTSNPN and CDR2 SVGIG (reference sequence). The CDR3 is made up of 16 amino acids. The V gene end was trimmed by 1 base and the J gene end by 3 bases; junction bases not matched to a gene: 9. The CDR3 DNA reads as TGTGCCTGGAGTGCAAGCGGGGCCCGATTCTACAATGAGCAGTTCTTC. This codes for CAWSASGARFYNEQFF.

V and J are TRBV7-2 and TRBJ1-3; D gene uncertain. The V and J ends lost 1 base and 2 bases respectively, with 6 bases between them. The CDR3 consists of 14 residues. Germline loops: CDR1 SGHTA, CDR2 FQGNSA. CDR3 DNA: TGTGCCAGCAGCTTAGTTCTAACTGGAAACACCATATATTTT. Residues: CASSLVLTGNTIYF.

The gene calls are TRBV9 and TRBJ1-6, with TRBD1 matching 7 bases. CDR1 is SGDLS, CDR2 YYNGEE, per germline. J was trimmed by 10 bases and V by 3 bases; bases with no gene match: 4. The CDR3 is 13 residues long. As DNA, the CDR3 is TGTGCCAGCAGCGGACAGGGACACTCACCCCTCCACTTT. Translation gives CASSGQGHSPLHF.

The chain uses TRBV24-1 and TRBJ2-2; 9 nucleotides align to TRBD1. Germline assignment: CDR1 KGHDR and CDR2 SFDVKD. With V trimmed by 10 bases and J by 7 bases, 9 bases remained unmatched. The CDR3 loop spans 14 amino acids. The CDR3 region is CATRGQGWSGELFF. The CDR3 DNA follows: TGTGCCACGCGAGGACAGGGGTGGAGCGGGGAGCTGTTTTTT.

This clone was seen a few times. The V and J genes are TRBV28 and TRBJ2-2, with D maybe TRBD1 (5 bases). The germline V gene encodes CDR1 MDHEN and CDR2 SYDVKM. The CDR3 length is 15 residues. V gave up 2 bases and J gave up 4 bases, with 11 bases separating them. The CDR3 loop reads CASSLAGSSTGELFF. The DNA for the CDR3 is TGTGCCAGCAGTTTAGCAGGGTCGAGCACCGGGGAGCTGTTTTTT.

This clone appeared a single time. The chain employs TRBV2 and TRBJ2-2, with D maybe TRBD2 (5 bases). This CDR3 contains 14 residues. Germline CDR1 SNHLY, CDR2 FYNNEI. The V gene lost 2 bases and the J gene lost 7 bases, with 11 bases spanning the gap. CDR3 sequence: CASSERGGVGELFF. In DNA, the CDR3 is TGTGCCAGCAGTGAACGGGGTGGTGTCGGGGAGCTGTTTTTT.

The chain couples TRBV30 to TRBJ1-2, with 7 bases lining up with TRBD1. V lost 3 bases, J lost 7 bases, and 11 bases stayed unmatched. The CDR3 covers 14 residues. Germline CDR1 GTSNPN, CDR2 SVGIG (reference sequence). In nucleotides, the CDR3 is TGTGCCTGGAGCGTGCAGGGGGAAGGGGTTGGCTACACCTTC. This codes for CAWSVQGEGVGYTF.

The V and J genes are TRBV30 and TRBJ1-2, with D perhaps TRBD1 (6 bases). Germline values: CDR1 GTSNPN, CDR2 SVGIG (reference sequence). The CDR3 consists of 13 residues. The V end was cut by 3 bases, the J end by 4 bases, with 12 bases between. CDR3 residues: CAWRDSVGYGYTF. The CDR3 DNA is TGTGCCTGGAGGGACAGCGTGGGCTATGGCTACACCTTC.

The chain recombines TRBV28 with TRBJ1-4; the match to TRBD1 covers 12 bases. This CDR3 spans 15 amino acids. The germline gives CDR1 MDHEN, CDR2 SYDVKM. V shed 5 bases and J 7 bases; nucleotides not matched to a gene: 5. The CDR3, as DNA: TGTGCCAGCAGTCCACCGGGACAGGGGGCTGAAAAACTGTTTTTT. It specifies CASSPPGQGAEKLFF.

This clone was seen just once. The rearrangement uses TRBV28 and TRBJ1-3, with a tentative D call TRBD1 (5 bases). Germline lookup yields CDR1 MDHEN and CDR2 SYDVKM. The CDR3 totals 14 residues. Trimming removed 7 bases at V and 7 bases at J, with 17 bases between. This chain's CDR3 is CASNTGAAVNTIYF. DNA for the CDR3: TGTGCCAGCAACACTGGGGCGGCGGTGAACACCATATATTTT.

J is TRBJ2-5 and V is TRBV7-2; perhaps TRBD1 as D (5 bases). Between the trimmed V and J ends, which lost 5 bases and 5 bases, there was a span of 21 bases. Germline lookup yields CDR1 SGHTA and CDR2 FQGNSA. CDR3 size: 16 residues. The CDR3 DNA is TGTGCCAGCAGCCCCTCCCCGATAGGGGTAGGGGAGACCCAGTACTTC. Protein product: CASSPSPIGVGETQYF. Looking up the rest from reference TRBV7-2 and TRBJ2-5 gives the full variable domain: GAGVSQSPSNKVTEKGKDVELRCDPISGHTALYWYRQSLGQGLEFLIYFQGNSAPDKSGLPSDRFSAERTGGSVSTLTIQRTQQEDSAVYLCASSPSPIGVGETQYFGPGTRLLVL.

The V gene is TRBV4-3, the J gene TRBJ1-1; D unclear. CDR1 and CDR2 (germline): LGHNA, YSLEER. The CDR3 consists of 19 residues. The V and J ends lost 0 bases and 1 base respectively, with 21 bases between them. The CDR3 bases are TGCGCCAGCAGCCAAGATGCCTTCCGGACTACCCTAAGGAACACTGAAGCTTTCTTT. Amino acid sequence: CASSQDAFRTTLRNTEAFF.

The J gene is TRBJ1-6, the V gene TRBV7-3; no clear D. Trimming took off 0 bases at V and 9 bases at J, with 6 bases between the two ends. Germline V gene lookup returns CDR1 SGHTA and CDR2 FQGTGA. CDR3 length equals 13 residues. The CDR3 nucleotides are TGTGCCAGCAGCTTAACGCGGGTTTCACCCCTCCACTTT. The encoded protein is CASSLTRVSPLHF. Full variable domain (rest looked up from reference TRBV7-3 and TRBJ1-6): GAGVSQTPSNKVTEKGKYVELRCDPISGHTALYWYRQSLGQGPEFLIYFQGTGAADDSGLPNDRFFAVRPEGSVSTLKIQRTERGDSAVYLCASSLTRVSPLHFGNGTRLTVT.

The chain carries TRBV11-1 and TRBJ2-1; tentatively, D is TRBD2 (6 bases). V shed 3 bases and J shed 8 bases, with 14 bases lying between them. The CDR3 is 14 amino acids. Germline V gene sequence: CDR1 SGHAT, CDR2 FQDESV (reference sequence). CDR3 sequence (DNA): TGTGCCAGCAGCTTCTTAAGCGGGTTCCATGAGCAGTTCTTC. This encodes CASSFLSGFHEQFF.

V and J are TRBV2 and TRBJ2-5; perhaps TRBD1 as D (6 bases). The V end was cut by 6 bases, the J end by 2 bases, with 10 bases between. Germline V gene data show CDR1 as SNHLY and CDR2 as FYNNEI. CDR3 length equals 13 residues. The CDR3 nucleotides are TGTGCCAGCAGACCCGACAGGCAAGAGACCCAGTACTTC. It codes for CASRPDRQETQYF. The full variable domain, completed using reference TRBV2 and TRBJ2-5, is EPEVTQTPSHQVTQMGQEVILRCVPISNHLYFYWYRQILGQKVEFLVSFYNNEISEKSEIFDDQFSVERPDGSNFTLKIRSTKLEDSAMYFCASRPDRQETQYFGPGTRLLVL.

The CDR3 coding sequence is TGTGCCAGCAGTTCCCCAGGTCGAACCCCCTACAATGAGCAGTTCTTC. Its translation: CASSSPGRTPYNEQFF. This sequence joins TRBV27 and TRBJ2-1; D remains ambiguous. V was clipped by 4 bases and J by 2 bases, with 15 bases between them. The germline gives CDR1 MNHEY, CDR2 SMNVEV (reference sequence). CDR3 length: 16 amino acids.

The gene calls are TRBV5-4 and TRBJ2-3; the D gene is possibly TRBD1 (6 bases). The V gene lost 2 bases and the J gene lost 0 bases, with 7 bases spanning the gap. Per the germline V gene, CDR1 is SGHNT and CDR2 is YYREEE (reference sequence). The CDR3 is 14 amino acids. The CDR3 is CASSLDRSTDTQYF. In nucleotides, the CDR3 is TGTGCCAGCAGCTTAGACAGGAGCACAGATACGCAGTATTTT.

This sequence joins TRBV7-3 and TRBJ2-1; D is perhaps TRBD1 (6 bases). The CDR3 runs to 17 residues. V was clipped by 2 bases and J by 0 bases, with 14 bases between them. Per the germline V gene, CDR1 is SGHTA and CDR2 is FQGTGA. CDR3 in DNA: TGTGCCAGCAGCTTATATGGGATGGACAGCTCCTACAATGAGCAGTTCTTC. Protein sequence: CASSLYGMDSSYNEQFF.

This clone was detected only once. J is TRBJ2-3 and V is TRBV7-9, with 7 bases lining up with TRBD1. This CDR3 has 17 residues. Germline loops: CDR1 SEHNR, CDR2 FQNEAQ (reference sequence). Germline trimming cut 2 bases from V and 6 bases from J; bases unmatched to any gene: 14. The CDR3 DNA sequence: TGTGCCAGCAGCTTACCGCAGACAGGGATCGCCGCGGATACGCAGTATTTT. It codes for CASSLPQTGIAADTQYF.

CDR3 amino acids: CASHGTVLLYGYTF. The DNA for the CDR3 is TGTGCCAGTCACGGGACAGTATTACTCTATGGCTACACCTTC. This chain joins TRBV2 and TRBJ1-2; TRBD1 aligns across 7 bases. The CDR3 consists of 14 residues. The trim removed 9 bases at V and 4 bases at J, leaving 11 bases unmatched. CDR1 is SNHLY and CDR2 is FYNNEI in the germline V gene.

The rearrangement joins TRBV27 to TRBJ1-5, with a weak D call TRBD1 (6 bases). With 6 bases removed from V and 2 bases from J, the gap between germline ends came to 14 bases. CDR1 is MNHEY, CDR2 SMNVEV, per germline (reference sequence). The CDR3 length is 15 residues. The CDR3 DNA reads as TGTGCCAGCAGCCGGGGGGGGGCAGGCAATCAGCCCCAGCATTTT. Its translation: CASSRGGAGNQPQHF.

The V call is TRBV6-5, the J call TRBJ1-5, with a possible D match to TRBD1 (6 bases). Between the trimmed V and J ends, which lost 8 bases and 0 bases, there was a span of 14 bases. The CDR3 consists of 15 residues. Germline assignment: CDR1 MNHEY and CDR2 SVGAGI. The CDR3 DNA reads TGTGCCAGCGGGAGAAACAGGGATAGCAATCAGCCCCAGCATTTT. Protein product: CASGRNRDSNQPQHF.

This chain joins TRBV28 and TRBJ1-4, with 7 bases identical to TRBD1. This CDR3 contains 13 residues. V dropped 6 bases and J dropped 8; count of bases not matched to a gene: 6. Per germline, CDR1 MDHEN and CDR2 SYDVKM. The CDR3 nucleotides read TGTGCCAGCAGGACCGGGACAGCCGAAAAACTGTTTTTT. Protein sequence: CASRTGTAEKLFF.

There are a few counts of this clone. V and J are TRBV5-8 and TRBJ1-1; no firm D call. The CDR3 is made up of 13 amino acids. V was pared by 5 bases and J by 1 base, with 9 bases between. Germline CDR1 is SGHTS and CDR2 is YDEGEE. In DNA form, the CDR3 reads TGTGCCAGCAGAAAAACAGAGAACACTGAAGCTTTCTTT. This gives the protein CASRKTENTEAFF.

This chain connects TRBV24-1 to TRBJ1-1, with 10 bases identical to TRBD1. There are 13 residues in the CDR3. The trim removed 7 bases at V and 4 bases at J, leaving 2 bases unmatched. The germline gives CDR1 KGHDR, CDR2 SFDVKD. CDR3 residues: CATRDRGVTEAFF. CDR3 DNA sequence: TGTGCCACCAGGGACAGGGGGGTCACTGAAGCTTTCTTT.

This clone appeared once. The rearrangement uses TRBV19 and TRBJ1-3, with a possible D match to TRBD1 (5 bases). The V gene's germline CDR1 is LNHDA and CDR2 SQIVND (reference sequence). This CDR3 has 16 amino acids. Trimming stripped 7 bases from V and 2 bases from J, with 18 bases between. This CDR3 reads CASTPGFSPPGNTIYF. As DNA, the CDR3 is TGTGCCAGTACCCCAGGGTTTTCTCCTCCTGGAAACACCATATATTTT. The full variable domain, its missing parts supplied by reference TRBV19 and TRBJ1-3, is DGGITQSPKYLFRKEGQNVTLSCEQNLNHDAMYWYRQDPGQGLRLIYYSQIVNDFQKGDIAEGYSVSREKKESFPLTVTSAQKNPTAFYLCASTPGFSPPGNTIYFGEGSWLTVV.

The chain uses TRBV4-3 and TRBJ2-4; 9 nucleotides match TRBD2. Germline-derived CDR1 and CDR2 are LGHNA and YSLEER. The CDR3 length is 16 residues. V trimming: 4 bases; J trimming: 4 bases; junction bases outside the gene matches: 8. CDR3 in amino acids: CASSPQPTSGKNIQYF. DNA of the CDR3: TGCGCCAGCAGCCCCCAGCCGACTAGCGGAAAAAACATTCAGTACTTC.